This T cell receptor (beta chain) is from a study of blood T cells in healthy people across ages. Findings and caveats of the study: Unknown CMV status may confound age-related changes in expanded clones. Relative to aged donors, long-lived donors carried more naive CD4+ cells and displayed higher diversity.

A J-beta primer mix and a sample-barcoded 5' primer were used in a second PCR of roughly 6 to 11 cycles. TCRdb recomputed calls from the 5' RACE reads with MiXCR, one row per CDR3 protein. The sample lists some 800,000 distinct CDR3 sequences, approximately 44% occurring once. This clonotype was seen only a few times. What it binds is unknown. From germline, CDR1 is SGHTA and CDR2 FQGTGA. The V and J ends lost 5 bases and 5 bases respectively, with 8 bases between them. This CDR3 region has 12 residues. It was approximately 10 milliliters of peripheral blood that were drawn from each donor. Per sample, no less than 6 micrograms of total RNA were extracted.

The TCR sequence derives from a man in his fifties or sixties in good health. The V call is TRBV7-3, the J call TRBJ2-3; D is possibly TRBD2 (5 bases). The sequenced material came from blood. The chain's CDR3 is CASSHRGDTQYF. As DNA, the CDR3 is TGTGCCAGCAGCCATCGGGGAGATACGCAGTATTTT.